The 6 T cell receptor beta chains reported below all come from one sample, sequenced in a study of post-analysis software for immune sequencing data. General observations from the study: Included in a set of about five TRBV segments more frequent in patients than controls were TRBV5-6, TRBV5-1 and TRBV20-1.

Researchers reported that TCR beta cDNA libraries carried unique molecular identifiers. TCRdb recomputed calls from the PCR reads with MiXCR, one row per CDR3 protein. The table includes 350,000 to 500,000 distinct CDR3 sequences, roughly 40% detected once. Their specific antigens are unknown. Sequenced input: blood. These receptor sequences come from a girl aged 2 to 10 with multiple sclerosis.

This clonotype is a singleton in its sample. The rearrangement links TRBV20-1 to TRBJ1-1; TRBD1 agrees at 8 bases. The CDR3 spans 15 residues. Germline assignment: CDR1 DFQATT and CDR2 SNEGSKA (reference sequence). The V and J ends lost 6 bases and 0 bases, in that order; junction bases with no gene match: 9. The DNA for the CDR3 is TGCAGTGCATGGACAGGGCAGTCAATGAACACTGAAGCTTTCTTT. Protein: CSAWTGQSMNTEAFF.

V usage is TRBV29-1 and J usage is TRBJ2-6; D gene unclear. V was trimmed by 7 bases and J by 0 bases, leaving 10 bases between them. The CDR3 runs 14 residues. Germline V gene lookup returns CDR1 SQVTM and CDR2 ANQGSEA. DNA for the CDR3: TGCAGCGCCCGTATGAGCTCTGGGGCCAACGTCCTGACTTTC. Translation: CSARMSSGANVLTF.

V gene TRBV14 combines with J gene TRBJ1-2; TRBD1 matches at 9 bases. V gave up 0 bases and J gave up 12 bases; unmatched junction bases: 11. This CDR3 is built from 15 residues. Germline V gene data show CDR1 as SGHDN and CDR2 as FVKESK. Written as DNA, the CDR3 is TGTGCCAGCAGCCAAGAGCACGGGACAGGGAATAATGACACCTTC. Protein product: CASSQEHGTGNNDTF.

The chain combines TRBV20-1 with TRBJ1-5, with D tentatively TRBD1 (6 bases). Germline V CDR1 and CDR2: DFQATT, SNEGSKA (reference sequence). The CDR3 is made up of 13 amino acids. V gave up 3 bases and J gave up 3 bases, with 9 bases separating them. The CDR3 DNA reads TGCAGTGCTAGGGGGGCTAACAATCAGCCCCAGCATTTT. It codes for CSARGANNQPQHF.

This rearrangement joins TRBV12-3 or TRBV12-4 to TRBJ1-2; D gene unclear. The CDR3 has 12 residues. V lost 2 bases, J lost 7 bases, and 8 bases lay in between. CDR3: CASSLSPGGYTF. CDR3 nucleotides: TGTGCCAGCAGTTTAAGCCCGGGTGGCTACACCTTC.

This clonotype was seen only a few times. The chain uses TRBV20-1 and TRBJ2-1, with TRBD2 identical over 7 bases. Germline assignment: CDR1 DFQATT and CDR2 SNEGSKA (reference sequence). The CDR3 is 14 residues long. This CDR3 is CSAKAGSSYNEQFF. Written as DNA, the CDR3 is TGCAGCGCAAAAGCGGGGAGCTCCTACAATGAGCAGTTCTTC.